The T cell receptor (beta chain) under discussion was sequenced for a study of T cell responses to AZD1222 COVID-19 vaccine. Notes on the study in general: Without day 14 samples, only post-peak T cell repertoires were studied.

This CDR3 is 15 amino acids long. V was pared by 3 bases and J by 0 bases, with 12 bases between. Germline CDR1 is SGHDT and CDR2 is YYEEEE. Data came from immunoSEQ multiplex PCR; TCRdb stores just in-frame clones and leaves some out. The table has under 120,000 clones, just under 95% seen once. To note about this clone: Its antigen is still unknown.

This TCR was sampled from an adult in good health. Sequenced material: peripheral blood, taken on day 0 of AZD1222 vaccination. This chain uses TRBV5-6 with TRBJ1-2; D is perhaps TRBD1 (6 bases). This chain's CDR3 is CASSWPRGPNYGYTF. CDR3 DNA: TGTGCCAGCAGCTGGCCCCGGGGGCCTAACTATGGCTACACCTTC.